The entry below gives a single TCR beta chain sequence along with its context. What it binds is not known. Method: immunoSEQ multiplex PCR; TCRdb's copy keeps in-frame clones and lacks some. The sample shows tens of thousands of clones, approximately 80% of them seen only once. The data originate from a study of radiotherapy plus CTLA-4 blockade in lung cancer. Turning to the study itself: The study recorded objective responses in roughly 20% of patients and disease control in 25% to 35%.

V lost 2 bases and J lost 1, with 11 bases in between. The CDR3 loop spans 15 amino acids. Looked up from germline, CDR1 is SEHNR and CDR2 is FQNEAQ (reference sequence). Study findings and constraints: It was early blood T cell clone dynamics, with interferon-beta, that reportedly best predicted response. Radiotherapy was combined with ipilimumab, and tumor-derived TCR clones then expanded in blood.

Patients had chemo-refractory metastatic non-small-cell lung cancer and received focal radiation plus CTLA-4 blockade that used ipilimumab. The V and J genes are TRBV7-9 and TRBJ1-1, with D tentatively TRBD1 (6 bases). This specimen was peripheral blood, taken from a patient treated with radiotherapy plus ipilimumab. The receptor was derived from a human donor with non-small cell lung cancer whose response to radiotherapy plus ipilimumab could not be evaluated. This CDR3 reads CASSLLPTGNTEAFF. CDR3 nucleotide sequence: TGTGCCAGCAGCTTACTCCCGACAGGGAACACTGAAGCTTTCTTT.